Below are 13 T cell receptor gamma chains sequenced from a single sample in a study of gamma-delta T cells after stem cell transplantation (dated by TCRdb to 2016 to 2017). Library prep was done by RT-PCR. The listed sequencing device is Illumina MiSeq. Identical DNA sequences were merged into single rows after TCRdb reprocessed the public reads with CATT. The sample table contains about 300 gamma-chain clones; only one count was recorded for over 60% of them. The top ten clones comprise under 60% of the sample. The sequenced sample consisted of gamma-delta T cells. The origin of the receptors is a human donor. It is not recorded whose cells these are; they may come from a transplant donor.

Points on this clone: This likely traces to a read error, being one base from a far larger clone. V gene TRGV2 combines with J gene TRGJP2. The J gene comes from matching the DNA to germline here; TCRdb lacks it. The V gene end was trimmed by 2 bases and the J gene end by 2 bases; junction bases not matched to a gene: 5. The CDR3 is made up of 15 amino acids. From germline, CDR1 is EGSNGY and CDR2 YDSYNSKV. The CDR3 DNA reads as TGTGCCACCTGGGACGAGATAAGTAGTGATTGGATCAAGACGTTT. As protein: CATWDEISSDWIKTF.

Points on this clone: This sequence may be a read error, since a much larger clone differs from it by one base. CDR3: CALWELQELGKKIKVF. The CDR3 DNA is TGTGCCTTGTGGGAGTTGCAAGAGTTGGGCAAAAAAATCAAGGTATTT. The gene calls are TRGV9 and TRGJP. Here the J gene came from matching the DNA to germline, since TCRdb omits it. CDR1 is GITISATS and CDR2 is ISYDGTV in the germline V gene (reference sequence). The CDR3 has 16 amino acids. J lost 3 bases, V lost 3 bases, and 2 bases had no gene match.

A note on this clone: The junction shows a germline mismatch at one end, possibly a read error. This rearrangement joins TRGV9 to TRGJP. TCRdb leaves out the J gene; it was filled in here by matching the DNA to germline. Germline CDR1 GITISATS, CDR2 ISYDGTV (reference sequence). CDR3 length: 16 residues. CDR3 residues: CALWNGQELGKKNKVF. The CDR3 DNA follows: TGTGCCTTGTGGAACGGGCAAGAGTTGGGCAAAAAAAACAAGGTATTT.

The chain joins TRGV4 to TRGJP2. TCRdb is silent on the J gene; assignment here came from matching the DNA to germline. The V gene end was trimmed by 4 bases and the J gene end by 3 bases; junction bases not matched to a gene: 2. Germline loops: CDR1 EGSTGY, CDR2 YDSYTSSV. The CDR3 totals 13 residues. The CDR3 is CATWEGSDWIKTF. The CDR3 region has the DNA TGTGCCACCTGGGAAGGTAGTGATTGGATCAAGACGTTT.

This clone was counted between two and nine times. The V gene is TRGV9, the J gene TRGJP. The J gene, absent from TCRdb, was called here by matching the DNA to germline. Germline-derived CDR1 and CDR2 are GITISATS and ISYDGTV (reference sequence). The CDR3 is 15 residues long. With V trimmed by 5 bases and J by 4 bases, 2 bases remained unmatched. The CDR3 DNA sequence: TGTGCCTTGTGGGCACAAGAGTTGGGCAAAAAAATCAAGGTATTT. Translation gives CALWAQELGKKIKVF.

Turning to this clone: At one of its ends the junction is not consistent with the germline gene, which may arise from a read error. The chain uses TRGV9 and TRGJP. The J gene, left out of TCRdb, was set here by checking the DNA against germline. The CDR3 spans 18 residues. Looked up from germline, CDR1 is GITISATS and CDR2 is ISYDGTV (reference sequence). CDR3 sequence: CALWEVQGQELGKKNKVF. CDR3 sequence (DNA): TGTGCCTTGTGGGAGGTGCAGGGGCAAGAGTTGGGCAAAAAAAACAAGGTATTT.

This clone was seen a handful of times. The chain carries TRGV2 and TRGJP1. Germline lookup yields CDR1 EGSNGY and CDR2 YDSYNSKV. V was clipped by 0 bases and J by 1 base; unmatched bases: 11. The CDR3 length is 18 residues. The CDR3 loop is CATWDGPRVGTTGWFKIF. The CDR3 DNA sequence: TGTGCCACCTGGGACGGGCCTAGGGTAGGTACCACTGGTTGGTTCAAGATATTT.

This clone has more than one count but fewer than ten. The chain carries TRGV4 and TRGJ1 or TRGJ2. The J gene, left out of TCRdb, was set here by checking the DNA against germline. Germline CDR1 is EGSTGY and CDR2 is YDSYTSSV. There are 12 residues in the CDR3. J gave up 4 bases and V 5 bases, and 5 bases lay outside the gene matches. The CDR3 coding sequence is TGTGCCACCTGGGCGAGATATTATAAGAAACTCTTT. This encodes CATWARYYKKLF.

Concerning this clone itself: The same CDR3 arises from other DNA sequences in this sample as well. V and J are TRGV9 and TRGJ1 or TRGJ2. Here the J gene was assigned by germline matching of the DNA, as TCRdb has none. The CDR3 contains 11 residues. V gave up 0 bases and J gave up 10 bases; unmatched junction bases: 3. Per the germline V gene, CDR1 is GITISATS and CDR2 is ISYDGTV (reference sequence). The DNA for the CDR3 is TGTGCCTTGTGGGAGGTGCGGAAGAAACTCTTT. It encodes CALWEVRKKLF.

This chain links TRGV9 with TRGJP. TCRdb does not report a J gene; here it was assigned by matching the DNA to germline references. CDR3 size: 17 residues. Germline CDR1 and CDR2: GITISATS and ISYDGTV (reference sequence). The junction had 4 bases not matched to a gene; V was cut back by 0 bases and J by 5 bases. The DNA of the CDR3 is TGTGCCTTGTGGGAGGTGCACGAAGAGTTGGGCAAAAAAATCAAGGTATTT. Encoded protein: CALWEVHEELGKKIKVF.

Relative to its sample, this clone is hyperexpanded (1% or more). J is TRGJ1 or TRGJ2 and V is TRGV3. The V gene's germline CDR1 is VTNTFY and CDR2 YDVSTARD (reference sequence). CDR3 length: 13 residues. V was clipped by 0 bases and J by 5 bases; unmatched bases: 4. CDR3 sequence (DNA): TGTGCCACCTGGGACAGGCGAAATTATAAGAAACTCTTT. Amino acid sequence: CATWDRRNYKKLF.

The chain links TRGV4 to TRGJ1 or TRGJ2. No J segment appears in TCRdb, so it was assigned here by matching the sequence to germline. Germline trimming cut 0 bases from V and 6 bases from J; bases unmatched to any gene: 8. Germline CDR1 is EGSTGY and CDR2 is YDSYTSSV. This CDR3 contains 14 residues. DNA for the CDR3: TGTGCCACCTGGGATGGGCTGGTTCGTTATAAGAAACTCTTT. Residues: CATWDGLVRYKKLF.

The chain is built from TRGV4 and TRGJ1 or TRGJ2. Because TCRdb records no J gene, it was assigned here through a match of the DNA to germline. Trimming at V came to 0 bases and at J to 4 bases, leaving 3 bases not matched to a gene. The CDR3 spans 13 residues. CDR1 EGSTGY and CDR2 YDSYTSSV come from the germline V gene. In DNA form, the CDR3 reads TGTGCCACCTGGGATGGGCGGTATTATAAGAAACTCTTT. Translation: CATWDGRYYKKLF.